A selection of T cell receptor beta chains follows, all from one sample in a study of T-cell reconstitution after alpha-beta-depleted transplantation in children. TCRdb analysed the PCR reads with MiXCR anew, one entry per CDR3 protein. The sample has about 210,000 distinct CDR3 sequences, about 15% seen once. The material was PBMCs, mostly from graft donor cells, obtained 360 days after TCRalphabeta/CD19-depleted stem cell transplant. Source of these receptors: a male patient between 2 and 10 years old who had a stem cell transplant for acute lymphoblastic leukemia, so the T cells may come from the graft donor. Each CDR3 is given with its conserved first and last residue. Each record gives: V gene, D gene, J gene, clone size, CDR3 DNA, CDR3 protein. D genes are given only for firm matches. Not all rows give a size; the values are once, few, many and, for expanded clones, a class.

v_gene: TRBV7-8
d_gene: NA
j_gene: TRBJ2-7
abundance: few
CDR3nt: TGTGCCAGCAGCTCCCGATCGGACGAGCAGTACTTC
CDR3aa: CASSSRSDEQYF

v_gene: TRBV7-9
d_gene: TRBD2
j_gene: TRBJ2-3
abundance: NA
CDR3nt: TGTGCCAGCAGCTTCTTCGGGGGGGGGTCAGATACGCAGTATTTT
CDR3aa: CASSFFGGGSDTQYF

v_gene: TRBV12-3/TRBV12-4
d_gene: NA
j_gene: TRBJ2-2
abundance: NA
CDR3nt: TGTGCCAGCAGTTTCCTGGCAGCCGGGGAGCTGTTTTTT
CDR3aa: CASSFLAAGELFF

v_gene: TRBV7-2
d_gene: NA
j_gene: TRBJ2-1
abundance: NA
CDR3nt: TGTGCCAGCAGCCACTCGGCGAGTACGACTCCTCCCTTC
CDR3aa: CASSHSASTTPPF

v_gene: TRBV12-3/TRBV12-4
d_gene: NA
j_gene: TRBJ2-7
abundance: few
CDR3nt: TGTGCCAGCAGCAGTCCAGGGAGAAGGTACTTC
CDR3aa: CASSSPGRRYF

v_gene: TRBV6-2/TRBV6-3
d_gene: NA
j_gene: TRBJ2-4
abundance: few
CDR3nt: TGTGCCAGCAGTTACTCCCTCACAGGGATCATTCAGTACTTC
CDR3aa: CASSYSLTGIIQYF

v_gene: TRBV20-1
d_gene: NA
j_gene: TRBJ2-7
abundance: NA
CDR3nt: TGCAGTGCTAGAGAGTTTCGGGACTGGTACTACGAGCAGTACTTC
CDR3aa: CSAREFRDWYYEQYF

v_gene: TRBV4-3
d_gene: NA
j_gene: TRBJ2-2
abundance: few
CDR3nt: TGCGCCAGCAGCCAGGCCTGGGGGGCGGTCGGCACCGGGGAGCTGTTTTTT
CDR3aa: CASSQAWGAVGTGELFF

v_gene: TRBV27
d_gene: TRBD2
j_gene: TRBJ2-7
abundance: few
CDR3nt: TGTGCCAGCCCGGGACTAGCGGGGGGGCCGAGGGGGCAGTACTTC
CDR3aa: CASPGLAGGPRGQYF

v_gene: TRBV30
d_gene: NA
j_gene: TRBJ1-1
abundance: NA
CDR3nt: TGTGCCTCCGACCCTTTAGGGGCCCGAGCTTTCTTT
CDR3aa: CASDPLGARAFF

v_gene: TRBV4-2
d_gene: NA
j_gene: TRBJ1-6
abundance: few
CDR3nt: TGTGCCAGCAGCCCCCTGTGGATCAGAGATTCACCCCTCCACTTT
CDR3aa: CASSPLWIRDSPLHF

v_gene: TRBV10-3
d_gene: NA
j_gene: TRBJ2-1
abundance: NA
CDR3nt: TGTGCCATCAGTGGGGGAGGCAACTCTTACAATGAGCAGTTCTTC
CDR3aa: CAISGGGNSYNEQFF

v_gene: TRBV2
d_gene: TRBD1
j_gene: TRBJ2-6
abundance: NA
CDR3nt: TGTGCCAGCACCCCGGGACAGGGGAGGTATGGGGCCAACGTCCTGACTTTC
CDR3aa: CASTPGQGRYGANVLTF

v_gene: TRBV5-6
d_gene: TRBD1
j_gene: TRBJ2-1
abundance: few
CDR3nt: TGTGCCAGCAGCTTGCTTAGGGGGGACAGGGAGAATGAGCAGTTCTTC
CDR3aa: CASSLLRGDRENEQFF

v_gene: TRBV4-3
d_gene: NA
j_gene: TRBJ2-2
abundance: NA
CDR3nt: TGCGCCAGCAGCCAAGAGTCCGATCCTTGGGGGTCATTCACCGGGGAGCTGTTTTTT
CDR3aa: CASSQESDPWGSFTGELFF

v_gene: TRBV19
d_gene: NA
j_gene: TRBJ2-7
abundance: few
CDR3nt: TGTGCCAGTAGTAGGGAAGGCTACGAGCAGTACTTC
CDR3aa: CASSREGYEQYF

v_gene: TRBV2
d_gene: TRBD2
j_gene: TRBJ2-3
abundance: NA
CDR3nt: TGTGCCGACGGACTAGCGGGGACCCATCTGGAGTATTTT
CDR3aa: CADGLAGTHLEYF

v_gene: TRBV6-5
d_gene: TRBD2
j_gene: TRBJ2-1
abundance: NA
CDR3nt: TGTGCCAGCAGTTACGAGGCGGGCGGGGGGTTCGAACTTTACAATGAGCAGTTCTTC
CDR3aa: CASSYEAGGGFELYNEQFF

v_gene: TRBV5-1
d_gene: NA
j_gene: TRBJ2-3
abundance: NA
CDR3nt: TGCGCCAGCAGCGGCTCAGGCCCCAAGGGAGATACGCAGTATTTT
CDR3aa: CASSGSGPKGDTQYF

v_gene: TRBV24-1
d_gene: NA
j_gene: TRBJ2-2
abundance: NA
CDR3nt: TGTGCCACCAGCGGGAAGGGGCCAACCGGGGAGCTGTTTTTT
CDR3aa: CATSGKGPTGELFF

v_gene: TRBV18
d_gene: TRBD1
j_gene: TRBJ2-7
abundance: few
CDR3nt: TGTGCCAGCTCACGCGGGACAGGGAGTCTTTCCTACGAGCAGTACTTC
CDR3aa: CASSRGTGSLSYEQYF

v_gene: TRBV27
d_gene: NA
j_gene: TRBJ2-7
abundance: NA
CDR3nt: TGTGCCAGCAGTTTCTGGGGAGACTCCTACGAGCAGTACTTC
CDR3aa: CASSFWGDSYEQYF

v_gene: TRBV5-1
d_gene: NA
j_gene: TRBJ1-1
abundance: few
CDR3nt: TGCGCCAGCAGCCGGATGAGGGAAACTGAAGCTTTCTTT
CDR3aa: CASSRMRETEAFF

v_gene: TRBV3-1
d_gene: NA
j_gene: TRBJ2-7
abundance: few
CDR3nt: TGTGCCAGCAGCCAACTGGGGGAGCAGTACTTC
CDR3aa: CASSQLGEQYF

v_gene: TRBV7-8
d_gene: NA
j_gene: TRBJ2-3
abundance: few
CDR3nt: TGTGCCAGCAGCTTAATCACAAACCTCGATGCAGATACGCAGTATTTT
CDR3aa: CASSLITNLDADTQYF

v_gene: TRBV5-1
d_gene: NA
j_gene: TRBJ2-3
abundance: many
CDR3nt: TGCGCCAGCAGCTTGGAGTCAGGCACAGATACGCAGTATTTT
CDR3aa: CASSLESGTDTQYF

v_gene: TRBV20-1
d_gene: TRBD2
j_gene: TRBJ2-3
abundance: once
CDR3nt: TGCAGTGCTACCGATCCCCTAGCGGGACGCACAGATACGCAGTATTTT
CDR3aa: CSATDPLAGRTDTQYF

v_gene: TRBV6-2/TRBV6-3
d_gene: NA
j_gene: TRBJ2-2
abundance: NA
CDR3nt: TGTGCCAGCACCTACCAAGGCACCGGGGAGCTGTTTTTT
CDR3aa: CASTYQGTGELFF

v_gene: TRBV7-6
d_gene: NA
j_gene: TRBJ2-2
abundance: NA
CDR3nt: TGTGCCAGTAATTCCCTTTCCCGGACAGTTGTCAACACCGGGGAGCTGTTTTTT
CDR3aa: CASNSLSRTVVNTGELFF

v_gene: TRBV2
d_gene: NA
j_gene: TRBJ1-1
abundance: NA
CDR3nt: TGTGCCAGCGCCCCCTCAAAAGGGGTTATGTCTGTGGCTTTCTTT
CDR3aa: CASAPSKGVMSVAFF

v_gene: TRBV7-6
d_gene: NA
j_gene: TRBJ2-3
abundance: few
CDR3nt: TGTGCCAGCAGCTTAGGTCCTCTTGCTGACAGAAGCACAGATACGCAGTATTTT
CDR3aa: CASSLGPLADRSTDTQYF

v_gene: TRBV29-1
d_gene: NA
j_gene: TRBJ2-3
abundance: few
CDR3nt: TGCAGCGTTTTGCCGGGGTCTAGCACAGATACGCAGTATTTT
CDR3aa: CSVLPGSSTDTQYF

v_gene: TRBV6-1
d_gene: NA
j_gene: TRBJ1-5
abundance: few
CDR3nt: TGTGCCAGCAGCACAGGGTTGTATCAGCCCCAGCATTTT
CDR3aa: CASSTGLYQPQHF

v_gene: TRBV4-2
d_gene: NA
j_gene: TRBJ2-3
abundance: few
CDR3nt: TGTGCCAGCAGCCAAGAGCCGGAGGCGTACGGCACAGATACGCAGTATTTT
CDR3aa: CASSQEPEAYGTDTQYF

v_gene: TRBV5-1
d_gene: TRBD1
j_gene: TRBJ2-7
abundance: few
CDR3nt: TGCGCCAGCAGCTTTAACAGGGGGCCTAACTACGAGCAGTACTTC
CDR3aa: CASSFNRGPNYEQYF

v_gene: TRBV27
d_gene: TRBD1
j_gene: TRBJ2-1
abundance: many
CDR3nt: TGTGCCACCCAACGGGACAGGGACAATGAGCAGTTCTTC
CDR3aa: CATQRDRDNEQFF

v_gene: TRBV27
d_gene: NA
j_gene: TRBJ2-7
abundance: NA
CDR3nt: TGTGCCAGCAGTTCATCGACCCCCCCGGGGGAGCAGTACTTC
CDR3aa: CASSSSTPPGEQYF

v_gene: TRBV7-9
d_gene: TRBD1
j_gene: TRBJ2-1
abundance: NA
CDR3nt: TGTGCCAGCAGCAACGGGACAGGGATTTACAATGAGCAGTTCTTC
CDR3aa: CASSNGTGIYNEQFF

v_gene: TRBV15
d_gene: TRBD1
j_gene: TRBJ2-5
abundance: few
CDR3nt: TGTGCCACCAGCAGAGATCTATCTCTGCCGAGACAGGGTCAAGAGACCCAGTACTTC
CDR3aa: CATSRDLSLPRQGQETQYF

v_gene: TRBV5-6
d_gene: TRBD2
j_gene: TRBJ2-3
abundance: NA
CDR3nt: TGTGCCAGCAGCTTGGGCGGGGGTATAACAGATACGCAGTATTTT
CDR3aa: CASSLGGGITDTQYF

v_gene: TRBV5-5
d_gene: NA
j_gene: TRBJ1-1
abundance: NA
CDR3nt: TGTGCCAGCAGCGGGGCCGGGACACCTTCCCCCTTGAACACTGAAGCTTTCTTT
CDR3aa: CASSGAGTPSPLNTEAFF

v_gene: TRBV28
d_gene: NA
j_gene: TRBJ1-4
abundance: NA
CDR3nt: TGTGCCAGCAGCCTCACTCGGGGGGTGAATGAAAAACTGTTTTTT
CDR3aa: CASSLTRGVNEKLFF

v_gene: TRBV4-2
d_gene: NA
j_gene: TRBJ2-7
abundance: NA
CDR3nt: TGTGCCAGCAGCCAAGAAAGAGTTGCAGCAATCTACGAGCAGTACTTC
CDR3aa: CASSQERVAAIYEQYF

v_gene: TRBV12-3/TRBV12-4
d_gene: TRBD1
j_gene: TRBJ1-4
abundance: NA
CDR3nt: TGTGCCAGCAGCCAGGGGGCGTCTTACCTTGTCGGAAAACTGTTTTTT
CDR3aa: CASSQGASYLVGKLFF

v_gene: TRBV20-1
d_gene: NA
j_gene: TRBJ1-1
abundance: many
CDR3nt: TGCAGTGCTATGGGCGCGAACACTGAAGCTTTCTTT
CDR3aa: CSAMGANTEAFF

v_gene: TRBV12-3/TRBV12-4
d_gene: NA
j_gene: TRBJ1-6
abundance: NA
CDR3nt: TGTGCCAGCAGTGACCTACTTGGTTCACCCCTCCACTTT
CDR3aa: CASSDLLGSPLHF

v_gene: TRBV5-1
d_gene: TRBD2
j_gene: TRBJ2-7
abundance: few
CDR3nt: TGCGCCAGCTCGACCGGGACTAGCGCCGAGCAGTACTTC
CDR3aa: CASSTGTSAEQYF

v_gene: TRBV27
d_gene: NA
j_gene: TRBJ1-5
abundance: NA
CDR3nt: TGTGCCAGCTACCGTTCCCATCCAGGGTCGGGTCAGCCCCAGCATTTT
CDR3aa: CASYRSHPGSGQPQHF

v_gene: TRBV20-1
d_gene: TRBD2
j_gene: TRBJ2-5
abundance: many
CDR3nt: TGCAGTGCTGGAAGGTCTAGCGGGGGGGCGCGAGAGACCCAGTACTTC
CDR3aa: CSAGRSSGGARETQYF

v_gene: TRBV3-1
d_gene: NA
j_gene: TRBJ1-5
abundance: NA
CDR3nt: TGTGCCAGCAGCCAAGGATTTCGTGGCAATCAGCCCCAGCATTTT
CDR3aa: CASSQGFRGNQPQHF

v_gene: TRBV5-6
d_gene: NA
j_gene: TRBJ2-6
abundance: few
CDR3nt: TGTGCCAGCAGTACTTCTGGGGCCAACGTCCTGACTTTC
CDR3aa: CASSTSGANVLTF

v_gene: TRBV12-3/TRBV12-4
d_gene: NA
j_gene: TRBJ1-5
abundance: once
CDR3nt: TGTGCCAGCAGTTTAGTGGGGGAACGACAGCCCCAGCATTTT
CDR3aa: CASSLVGERQPQHF

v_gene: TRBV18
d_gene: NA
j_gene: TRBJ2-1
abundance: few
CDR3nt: TGTGCCAGCTCACCCCAAAACTACAATGAGCAGTTCTTC
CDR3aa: CASSPQNYNEQFF

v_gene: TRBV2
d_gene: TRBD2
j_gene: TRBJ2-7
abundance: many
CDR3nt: TGTGCCAGCAGACTAGCGGGGGCCTACGAGCAGTACTTC
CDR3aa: CASRLAGAYEQYF

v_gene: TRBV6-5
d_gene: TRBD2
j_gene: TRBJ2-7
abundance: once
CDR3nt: TGTGCCAGCAGTTCCGGGACTACCAGCTCCTACGAGCAGTACTTC
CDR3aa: CASSSGTTSSYEQYF

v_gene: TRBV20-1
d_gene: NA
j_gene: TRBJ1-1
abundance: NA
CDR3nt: TGCAGTGCCTCTCGTCCAGATTATGTTGAAGCTTTCTTT
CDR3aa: CSASRPDYVEAFF

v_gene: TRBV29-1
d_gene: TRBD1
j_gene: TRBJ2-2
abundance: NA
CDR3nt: TGCAGCTCCGGGACAGCCACCGGGGAGCTGTTTTTT
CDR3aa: CSSGTATGELFF